These T cell receptor beta chains were read from a single sample in a study of PD-1 blockade in classical Hodgkin lymphoma. Profiled with immunoSEQ multiplex PCR; TCRdb holds only in-frame clones, not every one. The table includes 20,000 to 30,000 clones, about 82% detected once. Source: peripheral blood mononuclear cells (PBMCs), taken before the second cycle of nivolumab. Every receptor here comes from a human donor with classical Hodgkin lymphoma. Both conserved end residues are part of each CDR3. Fields, in order: V gene, J gene, clone size, CDR3 protein. Expanded clones get a size class; other rows say once, few or many, or leave the size out.

v_call: TRBV7-9; j_call: TRBJ1-6; clone_size: few; cdr3_aa: CASSLTGEGSPLHF
v_call: TRBV4-3; j_call: TRBJ2-7; clone_size: NA; cdr3_aa: CASSQNIGGGLFYEQYF
v_call: TRBV5-1; j_call: TRBJ2-7; clone_size: NA; cdr3_aa: CASSTGTNTGEQYF
v_call: TRBV7-9; j_call: TRBJ2-5; clone_size: few; cdr3_aa: CASSASRDRRQETQYF
v_call: TRBV7-1; j_call: TRBJ2-7; clone_size: NA; cdr3_aa: CASSSRTGQGSYEQYF
v_call: TRBV19; j_call: TRBJ2-6; clone_size: NA; cdr3_aa: CASSIGLSGANVLTF
v_call: TRBV5-1; j_call: TRBJ2-7; clone_size: NA; cdr3_aa: CASSLGVSGGYEQYF
v_call: TRBV15; j_call: TRBJ1-5; clone_size: NA; cdr3_aa: CATSRESAGYSNQPQHF
v_call: TRBV10-3; j_call: TRBJ2-1; clone_size: NA; cdr3_aa: CAITRDGYNEQFF
v_call: TRBV10-2; j_call: NA; clone_size: NA; cdr3_aa: CASETRDRGDEQYF
v_call: TRBV15; j_call: TRBJ2-7; clone_size: NA; cdr3_aa: CATSREAGQGEQYF
v_call: TRBV18; j_call: TRBJ2-2; clone_size: NA; cdr3_aa: CASSPQGIDTGELFF
v_call: TRBV19; j_call: TRBJ1-6; clone_size: NA; cdr3_aa: CASSPGDRGHDNSPLHF
v_call: TRBV30; j_call: TRBJ2-2; clone_size: NA; cdr3_aa: CAWRTGQYTGELFF
v_call: TRBV7-6; j_call: TRBJ2-5; clone_size: NA; cdr3_aa: CASSLGTAGETQYF
v_call: TRBV28; j_call: TRBJ1-6; clone_size: NA; cdr3_aa: CASSAGTAYHSPLHF
v_call: TRBV5-4; j_call: TRBJ2-5; clone_size: NA; cdr3_aa: CASSLEPDRVQETQYF
v_call: TRBV6-6; j_call: NA; clone_size: NA; cdr3_aa: CASSLSGGGAEQYF
v_call: TRBV4-3; j_call: TRBJ2-7; clone_size: NA; cdr3_aa: CASSQGLHSIYEQYF
v_call: TRBV21-1; j_call: TRBJ2-2; clone_size: NA; cdr3_aa: CASSTSGGNTGELFF
v_call: TRBV19; j_call: TRBJ2-7; clone_size: NA; cdr3_aa: CASSIAQGRSYEQYF
v_call: TRBV28; j_call: TRBJ2-3; clone_size: NA; cdr3_aa: CASSLLSLRDSCTDTQYF
v_call: TRBV19; j_call: TRBJ2-3; clone_size: NA; cdr3_aa: CASSAYGTGEPFNTQYF
v_call: TRBV11-2; j_call: TRBJ2-1; clone_size: NA; cdr3_aa: CASSSQGWEGEQFF
v_call: TRBV28; j_call: TRBJ1-2; clone_size: NA; cdr3_aa: CATRQEGGYTF
v_call: TRBV19; j_call: TRBJ1-5; clone_size: few; cdr3_aa: CASSKGGPGPQHF
v_call: TRBV29-1; j_call: TRBJ1-2; clone_size: NA; cdr3_aa: CSVDPTGYGYTF
v_call: TRBV10-3; j_call: TRBJ2-5; clone_size: NA; cdr3_aa: CAISLEVARTPHF
v_call: TRBV7-3; j_call: TRBJ2-3; clone_size: NA; cdr3_aa: CASSFGLASDTQYF
v_call: TRBV5-4; j_call: TRBJ1-2; clone_size: few; cdr3_aa: CASSLLDSTNYGYTF
v_call: TRBV5-1; j_call: TRBJ1-1; clone_size: few; cdr3_aa: CASSLGGANTEAFF
v_call: TRBV9; j_call: TRBJ2-3; clone_size: NA; cdr3_aa: CASSTPPGQGVGTDTQYF
v_call: TRBV13; j_call: TRBJ2-7; clone_size: NA; cdr3_aa: CASSLVNGDRGFYEQYF
v_call: TRBV28; j_call: TRBJ2-6; clone_size: NA; cdr3_aa: CASSFGAYSGANVLTF
v_call: TRBV5-4; j_call: TRBJ2-7; clone_size: NA; cdr3_aa: CASSWGVGGGYRSYEQYF
v_call: TRBV5-6; j_call: TRBJ2-7; clone_size: NA; cdr3_aa: CASSSGQPLSPWYF
v_call: TRBV19; j_call: TRBJ1-5; clone_size: NA; cdr3_aa: CASSTSWGGWQPQHF
v_call: TRBV29-1; j_call: TRBJ2-3; clone_size: NA; cdr3_aa: CSQGTGAIDTQYF
v_call: TRBV6-5; j_call: TRBJ1-2; clone_size: NA; cdr3_aa: CASSRGHLGYGYTF
v_call: TRBV7-2; j_call: TRBJ1-4; clone_size: NA; cdr3_aa: CASSPTGNSNEKLFF
v_call: TRBV18; j_call: TRBJ1-4; clone_size: NA; cdr3_aa: CASSVTNEKLFF
v_call: TRBV28; j_call: TRBJ2-5; clone_size: once; cdr3_aa: CASSSVGVAETQYF
v_call: TRBV5-1; j_call: TRBJ1-3; clone_size: NA; cdr3_aa: CARRGNTIYF